The 27 T cell receptor beta chains in this list originate from one sample, sequenced in a study of graft-versus-host responses after intestinal transplantation. Time point denoted: postoperative day 105 after intestinal transplantation (dayNNNN = postoperative day). Using immunoSEQ multiplex PCR, the repertoire was profiled, and TCRdb retains in-frame clones only, with some absent. The sample comprises 12,000 or so clones, approximately 89% of which are singletons, and roughly 3.5% rests with the top ten. The sequencing here drew on PBMCs, taken 105 days after intestinal transplantation. These receptors originate from a human patient who received an intestinal transplant, so some T cells may come from the graft donor.

The chain combines TRBV5-6 with TRBJ1-2, with D possibly being TRBD1 (5 bases). Germline assignment: CDR1 SGHDT and CDR2 YYEEEE. Trimming shortened V by 0 bases and J by 4 bases, and 10 bases separated the two germline ends. The CDR3 loop spans 14 amino acids. The CDR3, as DNA: TGTGCCAGCAGCTTGGGGGGCATTGGCTATGGCTACACCTTC. Its translation: CASSLGGIGYGYTF.

V and J are TRBV27 and TRBJ1-1, with D perhaps TRBD1 (6 bases). The CDR3 consists of 15 residues. Per germline, CDR1 MNHEY and CDR2 SMNVEV (reference sequence). Trimming stripped 5 bases from V and 0 bases from J, with 13 bases between. CDR3 nucleotides: TGTGCCAGCAGTCTCGAGGGGGGAGTGAACACTGAAGCTTTCTTT. It translates to CASSLEGGVNTEAFF.

This clone is a singleton in its sample. The chain recombines TRBV4-2 with TRBJ2-5; the match to TRBD2 covers 7 bases. CDR1 LGHNA and CDR2 YNFKEQ come from the germline V gene. The length of the CDR3 is 14 residues. Losses at the gene ends were 0 bases for V and 5 bases for J; bases not matched to a gene: 3. The CDR3 sequence is CASSQEYGRETQYF. The CDR3 nucleotides read TGTGCCAGCAGCCAAGAATACGGGAGGGAGACCCAGTACTTC.

This chain uses TRBV5-6 with TRBJ2-2; 7 positions agree with TRBD2. After removal of 4 bases from V and 4 bases from J, the junction contained 7 bases not matched to a gene. CDR1 is SGHDT and CDR2 is YYEEEE in the germline V gene. CDR3 size: 15 residues. CDR3 DNA sequence: TGTGCCAGCAGCCCCATCCAGCGGGGCACCGGGGAGCTGTTTTTT. Its translation: CASSPIQRGTGELFF.

The rearrangement uses TRBV6-1 and TRBJ2-1; 9 bases are shared with TRBD2. There are 18 residues in the CDR3. Germline values: CDR1 MNHNS, CDR2 SASEGT. With 0 bases clipped from V and 2 bases from J, the junction kept 8 bases outside the gene matches. The CDR3 nucleotides read TGTGCCAGCAGTGAAGCCGGTTTTGCGGGAGGGACCTACAATGAGCAGTTCTTC. Translating it yields CASSEAGFAGGTYNEQFF.

This clone was counted only a few times. One base away lies a much larger clone, so this may be a sequencing read error. The rearrangement joins TRBV6-4 to TRBJ2-2; the match to TRBD2 covers 10 bases. The length of the CDR3 is 16 residues. The ends lost 2 bases at V and 4 bases at J; junction bases unmatched: 4. Per the germline V gene, CDR1 is MRHNA and CDR2 is SNTAGT. CDR3 coding DNA: TGTGCCAGCAGTGACGCGAGCGGGGGGGCCACCGGGGAGCTGTTTTTT. It codes for CASSDASGGATGELFF.

In its sample, this clone was seen once. The chain combines TRBV5-1 with TRBJ2-5; 9 bases are shared with TRBD2. V trimming: 0 bases; J trimming: 4 bases; junction bases outside the gene matches: 7. The V gene's germline CDR1 is SGHRS and CDR2 YFSETQ. The CDR3 has 16 residues. DNA for the CDR3: TGCGCCAGCAGCTTGGAGCCTAGCGGGATCGGAGAGACCCAGTACTTC. Its translation is CASSLEPSGIGETQYF. Looking up the rest from reference TRBV5-1 and TRBJ2-5 gives the full variable domain: KAGVTQTPRYLIKTRGQQVTLSCSPISGHRSVSWYQQTPGQGLQFLFEYFSETQRNKGNFPGRFSGRQFSNSRSEMNVSTLELGDSALYLCASSLEPSGIGETQYFGPGTRLLVL.

This sequence joins TRBV28 and TRBJ2-1; 7 bases agree with TRBD1. The germline CDR1 and CDR2 sequences are MDHEN and SYDVKM. The CDR3 spans 15 residues. J was trimmed by 4 bases and V by 2 bases; bases with no gene match: 5. CDR3 region: CASSLKAGGYNEQFF. The CDR3 nucleotides are TGTGCCAGCAGTTTAAAGGCAGGGGGTTACAATGAGCAGTTCTTC.

The gene calls are TRBV6-5 and TRBJ1-1, with 7 nucleotides matching TRBD1. The CDR3 spans 16 residues. After removal of 2 bases from V and 0 bases from J, the junction contained 6 bases not matched to a gene. CDR1 MNHEY and CDR2 SVGAGI come from the germline V gene. CDR3 loop: CASSYDRDTMNTEAFF. CDR3 nucleotide sequence: TGTGCCAGCAGTTACGACAGGGATACGATGAACACTGAAGCTTTCTTT.

This chain uses TRBV7-6 with TRBJ2-2, with D uncertain. The germline V gene encodes CDR1 SGHVS and CDR2 FNYEAQ. The CDR3 is 14 amino acids. V was shortened by 2 bases and J by 6 bases, with 10 bases between the two germline ends. The CDR3 coding sequence is TGTGCCAGCAGCTTATCATCAGTGCCCGGGGAGCTGTTTTTT. Residues: CASSLSSVPGELFF.

Written as DNA, the CDR3 is TGTGCCAGCAGTGAAGGGCAGGGGGCGTTTGGCAATCAGCCCCAGCATTTT. Its protein is CASSEGQGAFGNQPQHF. The chain links TRBV2 to TRBJ1-5; TRBD1 aligns across 8 bases. From germline, CDR1 is SNHLY and CDR2 FYNNEI. The CDR3 runs 17 residues. V lost 1 base to trimming and J lost 2 bases; unmatched junction nucleotides: 7.

The V call is TRBV27, the J call TRBJ1-1; TRBD1 is a possible D gene (6 bases). The germline V gene has CDR1 MNHEY and CDR2 SMNVEV (reference sequence). Trimming took off 6 bases at V and 3 bases at J, with 17 bases between the two ends. The length of the CDR3 is 15 residues. CDR3 loop: CASSPEGGRDTEAFF. The DNA for the CDR3 is TGTGCCAGCAGCCCCGAGGGGGGCCGGGACACTGAAGCTTTCTTT.

V usage is TRBV20-1 and J usage is TRBJ2-7; D call uncertain. This CDR3 spans 11 amino acids. Germline CDR1 reads DFQATT; CDR2 reads SNEGSKA (reference sequence). Trimming left V 5 bases short and J 6 bases short, with 11 bases between. In DNA, the CDR3 is TGCAGTGCTCCCTTCCTTGGCGAGCAGTACTTC. Translated, it gives CSAPFLGEQYF.

V gene TRBV6-5 combines with J gene TRBJ1-3; D remains unclear. The CDR3 sequence is 13 residues long. Germline V CDR1 and CDR2: MNHEY, SVGAGI. V was shortened by 0 bases and J by 4 bases, with 4 bases between the two germline ends. CDR3 in amino acids: CASSYSGGNTIYF. The CDR3 DNA follows: TGTGCCAGCAGTTACTCGGGCGGAAACACCATATATTTT.

V and J are TRBV6-4 and TRBJ1-2; a weak D match, TRBD1 (5 bases). CDR3 length equals 12 residues. V lost 11 bases and J 2 bases, leaving 12 bases between the germline ends. Germline V CDR1 and CDR2: MRHNA, SNTAGT. The CDR3 loop reads CALLGQNYGYTF. The CDR3 DNA reads TGTGCCCTTTTGGGGCAGAACTATGGCTACACCTTC.

This clone occurred once. V and J are TRBV27 and TRBJ2-1; 9 bases agree with TRBD1. Losses at the gene ends were 6 bases for V and 8 bases for J; bases not matched to a gene: 14. Germline values: CDR1 MNHEY, CDR2 SMNVEV (reference sequence). There are 16 residues in the CDR3. Here the CDR3 reads CASRPDRQGGLYEQFF. DNA for the CDR3: TGTGCCAGCAGACCCGACAGACAGGGGGGTTTATATGAGCAGTTCTTC.

The chain is built from TRBV10-3 and TRBJ2-2; D gene ambiguous. V lost 3 bases, J lost 6 bases, and 5 bases lay in between. The CDR3 spans 12 residues. Germline V gives CDR1 ENHRY, CDR2 SYGVKD. Here the CDR3 DNA reads TGTGCCATCAGTGACCCCCCCGGGGAGCTGTTTTTT. This encodes CAISDPPGELFF.

The chain combines TRBV5-1 with TRBJ2-3, with a weak D call TRBD1 (6 bases). V lost 5 bases to trimming and J lost 3 bases, with 19 bases between them. The CDR3 consists of 16 residues. CDR1 and CDR2 (germline): SGHRS, YFSETQ. The CDR3 sequence: CASRNDRWLGTDTQYF. Here the CDR3 DNA reads TGCGCCAGCAGGAACGACAGGTGGCTTGGTACAGATACGCAGTATTTT.

The chain couples TRBV11-2 to TRBJ1-1; 7 bases are a match to TRBD1. CDR3 length: 14 residues. CDR1 is SGHAT and CDR2 is FQNNGV in the germline V gene. Unmatched junction bases numbered 18, after V lost 9 bases and J lost 11 bases. CDR3 in amino acids: CASRKISGQRIAFF. In DNA, the CDR3 is TGTGCCAGTAGAAAGATCTCGGGACAGAGGATCGCTTTCTTT. Variable domain in full (rest from reference TRBV11-2 and TRBJ1-1): EAGVAQSPRYKIIEKRQSVAFWCNPISGHATLYWYQQILGQGPKLLIQFQNNGVVDDSQLPKDRFSAERLKGVDSTLKIQPAKLEDSAVYLCASRKISGQRIAFFGQGTRLTVV.

The chain is built from TRBV19 and TRBJ2-6, with D possibly TRBD2 on 6 matching bases. The CDR3 covers 16 residues. V lost 0 bases to trimming and J lost 0 bases, with 6 bases between them. Germline V CDR1 and CDR2: LNHDA, SQIVND (reference sequence). The CDR3 region is CASSIERGSGANVLTF. CDR3 DNA: TGTGCCAGTAGTATAGAGCGGGGCTCTGGGGCCAACGTCCTGACTTTC.

Here the CDR3 DNA reads TGTGCCAGCAGCCCCTTCGTTGTCCCCCTCCACTTT. It is translated as CASSPFVVPLHF. The chain is built from TRBV7-2 and TRBJ1-6; no clear D. The CDR3 spans 12 residues. Germline CDR1 is SGHTA and CDR2 is FQGNSA. Trimming removed 5 bases from V and 13 bases from J, with 12 bases in between.

The genes are TRBV10-3 and TRBJ2-7; possibly TRBD2 for D (6 bases). Deletions cut 3 bases from V and 0 bases from J, with 12 bases between. Germline CDR1 ENHRY, CDR2 SYGVKD. There are 15 residues in the CDR3. CDR3 nucleotide sequence: TGTGCCATCAGTGATGCCCGGGGGAGCTCCTACGAGCAGTACTTC. Its translation is CAISDARGSSYEQYF.

CDR3 residues: CASPFNEKLFF. In DNA, the CDR3 is TGTGCCAGCCCATTTAATGAAAAACTGTTTTTT. J is TRBJ1-4 and V is TRBV9; unclear D gene. CDR3 length: 11 residues. The germline gives CDR1 SGDLS, CDR2 YYNGEE. V was trimmed by 7 bases and J by 4 bases, leaving 5 bases between them.

The V and J genes are TRBV18 and TRBJ2-1, with 11 bases that match TRBD2. This CDR3 contains 15 residues. J gave up 8 bases and V 3 bases, and 6 bases lay outside the gene matches. The germline V gene encodes CDR1 KGHSH and CDR2 LQKENI. The CDR3 protein is CASSPTLAGGDEQFF. For the CDR3, the DNA is TGTGCCAGCTCACCTACTCTAGCGGGAGGTGATGAGCAGTTCTTC.

The chain uses TRBV28 and TRBJ2-5; 11 positions match TRBD1. CDR1 and CDR2 from the germline V gene are MDHEN and SYDVKM. The CDR3 is 15 amino acids. Trimming cost V 5 bases and J 5 bases; bases outside gene matches: 7. In DNA, the CDR3 is TGTGCCAGCAGTAAATGGACAGGGGGCCCGGAGACCCAGTACTTC. Protein sequence: CASSKWTGGPETQYF.

The chain carries TRBV6-8 and TRBJ1-5; D is uncertain. The CDR3 covers 13 residues. Germline CDR1 is MNHGY and CDR2 is SAAAGT. V lost 4 bases, J lost 1 base, and 5 bases lay in between. The CDR3 protein is CASSWESNQPQHF. CDR3 DNA sequence: TGTGCCAGCAGTTGGGAGAGCAATCAGCCCCAGCATTTT.

The rearrangement joins TRBV29-1 to TRBJ2-1; the D gene is possibly TRBD1 (7 bases). V was shortened by 3 bases and J by 6 bases, with 27 bases between the two germline ends. The CDR3 is 18 amino acids. CDR1 and CDR2 from the germline V gene are SQVTM and ANQGSEA. The CDR3 sequence is CSVEGYRGTRGLPNEQFF. CDR3 DNA: TGCAGCGTTGAGGGGTACAGGGGAACTCGGGGGCTACCCAATGAGCAGTTCTTC.